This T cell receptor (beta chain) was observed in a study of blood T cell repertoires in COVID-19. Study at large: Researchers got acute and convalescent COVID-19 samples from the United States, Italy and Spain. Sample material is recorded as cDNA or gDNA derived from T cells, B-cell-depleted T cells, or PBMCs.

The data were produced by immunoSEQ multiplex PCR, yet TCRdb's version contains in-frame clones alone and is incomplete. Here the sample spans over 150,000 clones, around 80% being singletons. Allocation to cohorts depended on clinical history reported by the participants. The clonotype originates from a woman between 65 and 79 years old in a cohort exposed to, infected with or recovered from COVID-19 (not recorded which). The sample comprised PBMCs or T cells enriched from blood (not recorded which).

Here the CDR3 DNA reads TGTGCCAGTAGCCGAGTCGAGACAGGGCTGGGTAACATTCAGTACTTC. Residues: CASSRVETGLGNIQYF. The chain combines TRBV19 with TRBJ2-4; TRBD1 matches 7 bases. The CDR3 runs 16 residues. V dropped 6 bases and J dropped 7; count of bases not matched to a gene: 15. Per germline, CDR1 LNHDA and CDR2 SQIVND (reference sequence).